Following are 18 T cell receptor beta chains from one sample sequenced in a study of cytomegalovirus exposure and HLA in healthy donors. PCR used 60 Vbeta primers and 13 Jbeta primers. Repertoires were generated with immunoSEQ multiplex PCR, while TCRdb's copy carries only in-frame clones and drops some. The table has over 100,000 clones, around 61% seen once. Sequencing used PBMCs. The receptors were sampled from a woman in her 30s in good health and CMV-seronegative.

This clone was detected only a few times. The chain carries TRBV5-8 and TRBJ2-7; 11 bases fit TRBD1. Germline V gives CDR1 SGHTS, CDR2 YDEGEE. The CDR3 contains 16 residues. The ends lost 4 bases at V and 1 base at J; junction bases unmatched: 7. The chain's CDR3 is CASSDWTGGVSYEQYF. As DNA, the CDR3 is TGTGCCAGCAGCGACTGGACAGGGGGCGTTTCCTACGAGCAGTACTTC.

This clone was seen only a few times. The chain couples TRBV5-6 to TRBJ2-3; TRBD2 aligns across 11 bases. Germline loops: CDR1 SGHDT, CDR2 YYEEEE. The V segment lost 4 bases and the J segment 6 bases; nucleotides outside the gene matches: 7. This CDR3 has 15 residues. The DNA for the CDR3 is TGTGCCAGCAGCCCGCTAGCGGGAGGTTCGGATACGCAGTATTTT. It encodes CASSPLAGGSDTQYF.

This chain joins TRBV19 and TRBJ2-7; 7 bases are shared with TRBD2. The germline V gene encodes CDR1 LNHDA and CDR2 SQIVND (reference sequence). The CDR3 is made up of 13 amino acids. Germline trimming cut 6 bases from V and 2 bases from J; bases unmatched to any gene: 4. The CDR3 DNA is TGTGCCAGTAGGCGCGGGAGCGCCTACGAGCAGTACTTC. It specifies CASRRGSAYEQYF.

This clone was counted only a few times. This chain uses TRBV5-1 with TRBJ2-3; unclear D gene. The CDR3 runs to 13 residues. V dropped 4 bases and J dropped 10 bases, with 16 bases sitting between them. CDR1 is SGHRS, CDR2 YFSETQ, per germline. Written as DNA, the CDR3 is TGCGCCAGCAGCCTATTCCCCGATCAGGCGCAGTATTTT. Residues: CASSLFPDQAQYF.

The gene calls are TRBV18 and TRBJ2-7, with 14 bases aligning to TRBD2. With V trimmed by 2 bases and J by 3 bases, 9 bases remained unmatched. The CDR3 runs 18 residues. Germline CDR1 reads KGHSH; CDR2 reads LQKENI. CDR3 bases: TGTGCCAGCTCACCAGCTACCGGGACTAGCGGGAGAGACTACGAGCAGTACTTC. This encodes CASSPATGTSGRDYEQYF.

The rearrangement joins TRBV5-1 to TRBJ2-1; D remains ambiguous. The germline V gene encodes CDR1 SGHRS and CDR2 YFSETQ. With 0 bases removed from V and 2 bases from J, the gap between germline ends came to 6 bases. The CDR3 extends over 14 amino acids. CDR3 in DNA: TGCGCCAGCAGCTTGGACAGTACCTACAATGAGCAGTTCTTC. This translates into CASSLDSTYNEQFF.

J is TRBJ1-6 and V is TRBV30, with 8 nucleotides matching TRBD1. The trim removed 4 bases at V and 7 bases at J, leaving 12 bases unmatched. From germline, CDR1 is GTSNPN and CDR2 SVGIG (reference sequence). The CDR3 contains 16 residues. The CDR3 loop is CAWNVRTGSMNSPLHF. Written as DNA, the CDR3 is TGTGCCTGGAACGTTCGGACAGGGAGTATGAATTCACCCCTCCACTTT.

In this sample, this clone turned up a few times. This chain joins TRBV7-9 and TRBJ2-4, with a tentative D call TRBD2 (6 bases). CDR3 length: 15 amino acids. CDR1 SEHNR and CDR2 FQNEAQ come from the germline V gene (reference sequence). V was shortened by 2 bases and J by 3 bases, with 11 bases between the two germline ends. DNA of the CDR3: TGTGCCAGCAGCTTAAGCGGGCGGGGCAAAAACATTCAGTACTTC. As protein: CASSLSGRGKNIQYF.

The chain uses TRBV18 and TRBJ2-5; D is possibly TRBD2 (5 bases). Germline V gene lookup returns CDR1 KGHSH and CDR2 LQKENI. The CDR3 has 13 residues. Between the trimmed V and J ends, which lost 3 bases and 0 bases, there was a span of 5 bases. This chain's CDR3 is CASSPTNQETQYF. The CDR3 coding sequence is TGTGCCAGCTCACCGACTAACCAAGAGACCCAGTACTTC.

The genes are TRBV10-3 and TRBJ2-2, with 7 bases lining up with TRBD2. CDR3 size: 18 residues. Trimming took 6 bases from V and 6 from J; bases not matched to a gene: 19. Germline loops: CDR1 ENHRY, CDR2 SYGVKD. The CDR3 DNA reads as TGTGCCATCAGGGGGACTGGCGAGGCGGCTCGGGAGGCCGGGGAGCTGTTTTTT. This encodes CAIRGTGEAAREAGELFF.

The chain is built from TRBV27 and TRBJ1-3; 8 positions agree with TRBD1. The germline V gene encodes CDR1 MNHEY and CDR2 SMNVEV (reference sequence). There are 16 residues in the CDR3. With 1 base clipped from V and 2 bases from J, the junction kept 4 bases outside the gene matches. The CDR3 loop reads CASSLYGRGPGNTIYF. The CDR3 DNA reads TGTGCCAGCAGTTTATATGGCAGGGGGCCTGGAAACACCATATATTTT.

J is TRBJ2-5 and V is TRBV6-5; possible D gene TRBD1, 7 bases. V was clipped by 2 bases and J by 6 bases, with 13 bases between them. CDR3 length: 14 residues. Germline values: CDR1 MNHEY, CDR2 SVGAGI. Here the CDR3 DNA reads TGTGCCAGCAGTTACACCAGGGGGAGGCAGACCCAGTACTTC. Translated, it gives CASSYTRGRQTQYF.

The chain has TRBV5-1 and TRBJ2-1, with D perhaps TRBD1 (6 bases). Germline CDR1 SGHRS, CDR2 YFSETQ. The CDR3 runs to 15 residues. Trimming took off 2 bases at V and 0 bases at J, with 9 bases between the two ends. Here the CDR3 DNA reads TGCGCCAGCAGCTTAGACAGGAGCTCCTACAATGAGCAGTTCTTC. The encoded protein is CASSLDRSSYNEQFF.

CDR3 nucleotides: TGCGCCAGCAGCCTTTCAGGGGGCGCGAGGACTGAAGCTTTCTTT. Translated, it gives CASSLSGGARTEAFF. V is TRBV5-1 and J is TRBJ1-1; 8 bases match TRBD1. Trimming removed 4 bases from V and 5 bases from J; junction bases left unmatched: 10. This CDR3 spans 15 amino acids. Germline CDR1 and CDR2: SGHRS and YFSETQ.

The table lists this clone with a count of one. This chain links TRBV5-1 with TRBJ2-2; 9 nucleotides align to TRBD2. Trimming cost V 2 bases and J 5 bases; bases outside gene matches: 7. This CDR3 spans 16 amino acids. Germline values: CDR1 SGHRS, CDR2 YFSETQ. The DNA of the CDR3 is TGCGCCAGCAGCTTCATAGCGGGAGATATGACCGGGGAGCTGTTTTTT. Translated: CASSFIAGDMTGELFF.

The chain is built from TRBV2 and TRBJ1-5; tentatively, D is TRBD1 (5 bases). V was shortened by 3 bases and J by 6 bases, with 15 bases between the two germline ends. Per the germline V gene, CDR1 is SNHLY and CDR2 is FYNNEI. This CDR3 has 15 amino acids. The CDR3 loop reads CASSDRSRASQPQHF. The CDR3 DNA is TGTGCCAGCAGTGACCGGAGCAGGGCGTCTCAGCCCCAGCATTTT.

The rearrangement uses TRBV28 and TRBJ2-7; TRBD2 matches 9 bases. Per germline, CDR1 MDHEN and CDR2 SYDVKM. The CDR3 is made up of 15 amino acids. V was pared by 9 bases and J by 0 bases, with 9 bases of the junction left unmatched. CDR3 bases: TGTGCCAGTAAAGGGGTTAGCGGGGGCTCCTACGAGCAGTACTTC. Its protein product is CASKGVSGGSYEQYF. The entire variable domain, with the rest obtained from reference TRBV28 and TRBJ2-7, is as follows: DVKVTQSSRYLVKRTGEKVFLECVQDMDHENMFWYRQDPGLGLRLIYFSYDVKMKEKGDIPEGYSVSREKKERFSLILESASTNQTSMYLCASKGVSGGSYEQYFGPGTRLTVT.

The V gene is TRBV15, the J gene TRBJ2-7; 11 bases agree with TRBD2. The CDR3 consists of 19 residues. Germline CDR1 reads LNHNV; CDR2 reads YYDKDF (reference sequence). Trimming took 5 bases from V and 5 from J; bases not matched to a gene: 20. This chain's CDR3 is CATSPNNGTEGTSGHEQYF. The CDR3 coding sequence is TGTGCCACCAGCCCCAACAACGGGACCGAAGGGACTAGCGGACACGAGCAGTACTTC.